These 20 T cell receptor beta chains were sequenced from one sample in a study of beta chain features in type 1 diabetes. The study reverse transcribed the entire isolated RNA, so it sequenced expressed TCRB transcripts. Assay: immunoSEQ multiplex PCR; the TCRdb copy retains only in-frame clones and omits some. The data hold more than 250,000 clones, with 24% observed a single time. General study results and limits: Shortening that was moderate but significant affected the TCRB CDR3s of Type 1 diabetes patients in all four CD4+ subsets.

No antigen has been assigned to these receptors. Input material: naive CD4+ T cells from blood. These TCRs come from a woman in her twenties or thirties with type 1 diabetes.

The chain joins TRBV6-5 to TRBJ1-1, with D uncertain. Looked up from germline, CDR1 is MNHEY and CDR2 is SVGAGI. The CDR3 contains 14 residues. Trimming stripped 4 bases from V and 0 bases from J, with 9 bases between. CDR3 sequence (DNA): TGTGCCAGCAGTTCGGAGGCTGTGAACACTGAAGCTTTCTTT. It codes for CASSSEAVNTEAFF.

The chain combines TRBV30 with TRBJ1-2, with D maybe TRBD1 (5 bases). Germline-derived CDR1 and CDR2 are GTSNPN and SVGIG (reference sequence). This CDR3 region has 11 residues. Trimming left V 1 base short and J 8 bases short, with 8 bases between. CDR3 sequence: CAWSGGAGYTF. CDR3 coding DNA: TGTGCCTGGAGTGGCGGGGCCGGCTACACCTTC.

This clone was counted between two and nine times. The chain has TRBV30 and TRBJ2-7; 10 bases are a match to TRBD2. The CDR3 loop spans 16 amino acids. The V and J ends lost 0 bases and 0 bases, in that order; junction bases with no gene match: 5. The germline V gene encodes CDR1 GTSNPN and CDR2 SVGIG (reference sequence). This CDR3 reads CAWSVLAGQSSYEQYF. In nucleotides, the CDR3 is TGTGCCTGGAGTGTACTAGCGGGACAGAGCTCCTACGAGCAGTACTTC.

V is TRBV7-8 and J is TRBJ1-5; 12 bases match TRBD1. Germline assignment: CDR1 SGHVS and CDR2 FQNEAQ. The CDR3 is 15 residues long. After removal of 5 bases from V and 7 bases from J, the junction contained 6 bases not matched to a gene. The CDR3 region has the DNA TGTGCCAGCAGCCCGGGGACAGGGGGCGGACAGCCCCAGCATTTT. It yields the protein CASSPGTGGGQPQHF.

This chain uses TRBV29-1 with TRBJ2-2; D unresolved. Germline V gives CDR1 SQVTM, CDR2 ANQGSEA. The CDR3 is 13 residues long. Trimming pared 4 bases from V and 5 bases from J, leaving 11 bases between. This CDR3 reads CSVVSGGTGELFF. The CDR3 nucleotides read TGCAGCGTTGTGTCGGGTGGTACCGGGGAGCTGTTTTTT.

The chain uses TRBV7-6 and TRBJ1-1; TRBD1 matches at 7 bases. Germline V lookup: CDR1 SGHVS, CDR2 FNYEAQ. The CDR3 extends over 13 amino acids. The ends lost 4 bases at V and 4 bases at J; junction bases unmatched: 3. The CDR3 sequence: CASSSRTGTEAFF. CDR3 nucleotides: TGTGCCAGCAGCTCGCGGACAGGCACTGAAGCTTTCTTT.

This clone was counted once. V is TRBV25-1 and J is TRBJ1-4, with 7 positions matching TRBD1. There are 14 residues in the CDR3. The J segment lost 10 bases and the V segment lost 5 bases, leaving 10 bases of the junction unmatched. The germline gives CDR1 MGHDK, CDR2 SYGVNS. CDR3 nucleotides: TGTGCCAGCAGTTTGCGGCAGGGGGGTGGAAAACTGTTTTTT. This codes for CASSLRQGGGKLFF. The entire variable domain, with the rest obtained from reference TRBV25-1 and TRBJ1-4, is as follows: EADIYQTPRYLVIGTGKKITLECSQTMGHDKMYWYQQDPGMELHLIHYSYGVNSTEKGDLSSESTVSRIRTEHFPLTLESARPSHTSQYLCASSLRQGGGKLFFGSGTQLSVL.

The chain couples TRBV9 to TRBJ2-1, with 9 bases fitting TRBD2. Trimming removed 0 bases from V and 10 bases from J; junction bases left unmatched: 5. Looked up from germline, CDR1 is SGDLS and CDR2 is YYNGEE. This CDR3 is 14 amino acids long. For the CDR3, the DNA is TGTGCCAGCAGCGTAGTGTCTAGCGGGACAGAGCAGTTCTTC. This codes for CASSVVSSGTEQFF.

In this sample, this clone turned up a few times. This rearrangement joins TRBV7-3 to TRBJ2-3, with a possible D match to TRBD1 (6 bases). Germline V CDR1 and CDR2: SGHTA, FQGTGA. This CDR3 contains 15 residues. V gave up 3 bases and J gave up 4 bases, with 14 bases separating them. CDR3 in amino acids: CASSLGSTGSDTQYF. The DNA of the CDR3 is TGTGCCAGCAGCTTGGGATCAACAGGGTCAGATACGCAGTATTTT.

The CDR3 spells CASSLGGAPTYGYTF. The CDR3 nucleotides are TGTGCCAGCAGCTTAGGCGGGGCCCCTACCTATGGCTACACCTTC. The rearrangement uses TRBV7-2 and TRBJ1-2, with D perhaps TRBD1 (5 bases). Germline V gene lookup returns CDR1 SGHTA and CDR2 FQGNSA. The CDR3 runs 15 residues. Trimming left V 1 base short and J 4 bases short, with 13 bases between.

The chain joins TRBV5-1 to TRBJ2-7; TRBD1 might be the D (5 bases). This CDR3 region has 13 residues. The germline V gene encodes CDR1 SGHRS and CDR2 YFSETQ. Trimming pared 4 bases from V and 4 bases from J, leaving 12 bases between. CDR3 loop: CASSVGAQYEQYF. The CDR3 bases are TGCGCCAGCAGCGTTGGGGCCCAGTACGAGCAGTACTTC.

In its sample, this clone was seen a few times. The V call is TRBV29-1, the J call TRBJ1-5; a possible D gene is TRBD1 (6 bases). This CDR3 spans 13 amino acids. Germline loops: CDR1 SQVTM, CDR2 ANQGSEA. Trimming stripped 4 bases from V and 8 bases from J, with 15 bases between. In DNA, the CDR3 is TGCAGCGTTGCCAGGGGCTCCCTAGAGCCCCAGCATTTT. Protein: CSVARGSLEPQHF.

The chain is built from TRBV14 and TRBJ2-7; 10 positions match TRBD2. Germline CDR1 and CDR2: SGHDN and FVKESK. The CDR3 has 14 amino acids. Trimming took 6 bases from V and 2 from J; bases not matched to a gene: 4. DNA of the CDR3: TGTGCCAGCAGTCGGACTAGCGGACCCTACGAGCAGTACTTC. It specifies CASSRTSGPYEQYF.

This chain joins TRBV6-5 and TRBJ1-4; the D is unclear. V was clipped by 8 bases and J by 9 bases, with 13 bases between them. The CDR3 is 12 residues long. Germline loops: CDR1 MNHEY, CDR2 SVGAGI. The CDR3 DNA reads as TGTGCCAGCGGGAGAGACCCCCAAAAACTGTTTTTT. This gives the protein CASGRDPQKLFF.

This clone turned up a few times. The CDR3 DNA follows: TGTGCCAGCAGCTTATCCGCTAGCTTCTACGAGCAGTACTTC. Translating gives CASSLSASFYEQYF. This sequence joins TRBV7-3 and TRBJ2-7; D possibly corresponds to TRBD2 (5 bases). CDR1 SGHTA and CDR2 FQGTGA come from the germline V gene. V lost 2 bases, J lost 3 bases, and 11 bases lay in between. CDR3 length: 14 residues.

This clone occurred a few times. The gene calls are TRBV28 and TRBJ1-2; 8 nucleotides agree with TRBD1. The junction had 13 bases not matched to a gene; V was cut back by 3 bases and J by 7 bases. From germline, CDR1 is MDHEN and CDR2 SYDVKM. The CDR3 runs 16 residues. The CDR3 reads CASSFSLGQGRLGYTF. The CDR3 DNA reads TGTGCCAGCAGTTTTTCTCTCGGACAGGGCCGGCTTGGCTACACCTTC.

The rearrangement joins TRBV4-2 to TRBJ2-6; 8 bases are shared with TRBD1. The CDR3 is 16 amino acids. Per the germline V gene, CDR1 is LGHNA and CDR2 is YNFKEQ. V was clipped by 2 bases and J by 4 bases; unmatched bases: 4. For the CDR3, the DNA is TGTGCCAGCAGCCAACAGGGGGCCAGGGGGGCCAACGTCCTGACTTTC. Its translation is CASSQQGARGANVLTF.

This clone has only one observation. The J gene is TRBJ1-3, the V gene TRBV30; 10 nucleotides match TRBD1. Germline V gene data show CDR1 as GTSNPN and CDR2 as SVGIG (reference sequence). V shed 3 bases, J shed 4 bases, and the junction held 6 bases outside the gene matches. This CDR3 is built from 15 residues. This CDR3 is CAWSATGGYGNTIYF. The CDR3 region has the DNA TGTGCCTGGAGCGCGACAGGGGGCTACGGAAACACCATATATTTT.

The chain employs TRBV7-9 and TRBJ2-1, with TRBD1 matching over 8 bases. From germline, CDR1 is SEHNR and CDR2 FQNEAQ (reference sequence). CDR3 size: 16 residues. With 4 bases clipped from V and 3 bases from J, the junction kept 8 bases outside the gene matches. The CDR3 sequence is CASSSLTGQVYNEQFF. The CDR3 DNA reads TGTGCCAGCAGCTCCCTGACGGGACAGGTCTACAATGAGCAGTTCTTC.

Here the CDR3 DNA reads TGTGCCAGCAGTTTATCGGCCAGTTGGTCCTACGAGCAGTACTTC. It codes for CASSLSASWSYEQYF. This sequence joins TRBV27 and TRBJ2-7; no firm D call. The CDR3 totals 15 residues. Germline V gene data show CDR1 as MNHEY and CDR2 as SMNVEV (reference sequence). The V end was cut by 0 bases, the J end by 1 base, with 10 bases between.